The T cell receptor beta chain described here comes from a study of T cells in Graves' hyperthyroidism and ophthalmopathy. General observations from the study: Blood held most thyroid clonotypes expanded above 0.001 frequency. Progression to ophthalmopathy was predicted a median of approximately 6.4 months early.

Every diagnosis used clinical symptoms, serum thyroxine and TRAb, thyroid ultrasound and orbital computed tomography. RNA transcripts gave rise to amplified TCR beta CDR3 regions. The study used the HTBI primer set for a first-round RT-PCR of the TCR CDR3. TCRdb called the multiplex PCR reads again in MiXCR, with one record for every CDR3 protein. Among 500,000 to 750,000 distinct CDR3 sequences listed, 35% to 55% were seen once. The germline CDR1 and CDR2 sequences are DFQATT and SNEGSKA (reference sequence). After removal of 1 base from V and 7 bases from J, the junction contained 11 bases not matched to a gene. The CDR3 runs to 16 residues. This clonotype was picked up one time. Its specificity is not known.

The source of this sequence is a young woman with Graves' hyperthyroidism. The V call is TRBV20-1, the J call TRBJ2-2, with 8 bases lining up with TRBD2. Sequenced: peripheral blood or thyroid tissue (not recorded which). CDR3 protein: CSARGSGTRFGGELFF. As DNA, the CDR3 is TGCAGTGCTAGAGGTTCCGGGACTAGATTTGGCGGGGAGCTGTTTTTT.